This TCR beta chain was profiled in a study of T cell changes during pregnancy in multiple sclerosis. Profiled with immunoSEQ multiplex PCR; TCRdb holds only in-frame clones, not every one. This table has around 63,000 clones, 90% to 95% appearing once. This clone has a handful of counts. Material: peripheral blood, obtained after pregnancy. The sequence was obtained from a female donor in good health, enrolled as a control in a pregnancy study.

Written as DNA, the CDR3 is TGTGCCTGGAGTATGGGGGCCACTGAAGCTTTCTTT. Protein sequence: CAWSMGATEAFF. This sequence joins TRBV30 and TRBJ1-1, with D possibly being TRBD1 (6 bases). The CDR3 spans 12 residues. The V end was cut by 2 bases, the J end by 4 bases, with 8 bases between. Looked up from germline, CDR1 is GTSNPN and CDR2 is SVGIG (reference sequence).